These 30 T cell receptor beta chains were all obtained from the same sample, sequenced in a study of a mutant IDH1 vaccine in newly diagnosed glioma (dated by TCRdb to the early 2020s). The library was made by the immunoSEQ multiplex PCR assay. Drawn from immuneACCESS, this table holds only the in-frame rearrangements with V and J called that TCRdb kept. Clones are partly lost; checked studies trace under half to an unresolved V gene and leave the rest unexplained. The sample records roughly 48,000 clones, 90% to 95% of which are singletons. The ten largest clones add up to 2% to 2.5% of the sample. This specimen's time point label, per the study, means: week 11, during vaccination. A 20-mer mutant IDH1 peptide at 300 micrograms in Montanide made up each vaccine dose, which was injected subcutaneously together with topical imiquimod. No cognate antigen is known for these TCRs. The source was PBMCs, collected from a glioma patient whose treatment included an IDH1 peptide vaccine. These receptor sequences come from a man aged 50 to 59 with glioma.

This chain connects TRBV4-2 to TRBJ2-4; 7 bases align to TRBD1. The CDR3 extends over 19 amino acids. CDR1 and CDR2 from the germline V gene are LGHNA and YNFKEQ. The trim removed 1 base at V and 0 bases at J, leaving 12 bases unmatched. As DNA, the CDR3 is TGTGCCAGCAGCCAAGTCCCCCACGGACAGGAACTAGCCAAAAACATTCAGTACTTC. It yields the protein CASSQVPHGQELAKNIQYF.

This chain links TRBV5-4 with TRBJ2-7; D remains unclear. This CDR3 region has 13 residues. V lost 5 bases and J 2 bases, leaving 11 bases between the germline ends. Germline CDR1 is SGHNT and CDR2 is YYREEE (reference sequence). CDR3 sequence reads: CASRPRYTYEQYF. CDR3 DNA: TGTGCCAGCAGGCCCCGGTACACCTACGAGCAGTACTTC. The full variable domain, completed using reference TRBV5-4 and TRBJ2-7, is ETGVTQSPTHLIKTRGQQVTLRCSSQSGHNTVSWYQQALGQGPQFIFQYYREEENGRGNFPPRFSGLQFPNYSSELNVNALELDDSALYLCASRPRYTYEQYFGPGTRLTVT.

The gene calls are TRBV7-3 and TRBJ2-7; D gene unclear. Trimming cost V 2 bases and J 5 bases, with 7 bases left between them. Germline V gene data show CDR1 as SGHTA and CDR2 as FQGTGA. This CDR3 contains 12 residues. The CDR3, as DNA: TGTGCCAGCAGCTTAGTCTACGACGAGCAGTACTTC. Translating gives CASSLVYDEQYF.

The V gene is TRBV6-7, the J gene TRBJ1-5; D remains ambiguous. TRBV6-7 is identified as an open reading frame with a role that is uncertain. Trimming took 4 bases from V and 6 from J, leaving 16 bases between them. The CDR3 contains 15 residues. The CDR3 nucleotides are TGTGCCAGCAGTTGTCCAAGGGAGTCGCCTCAGCCCCAGCATTTT. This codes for CASSCPRESPQPQHF.

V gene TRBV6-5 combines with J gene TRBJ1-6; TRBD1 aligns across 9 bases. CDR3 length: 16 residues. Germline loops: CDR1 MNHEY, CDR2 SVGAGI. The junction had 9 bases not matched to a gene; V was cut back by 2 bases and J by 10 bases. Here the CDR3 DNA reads TGTGCCAGCAGTTACCCCCCGGGACAGGGAGGCTCACCCCTCCACTTT. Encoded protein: CASSYPPGQGGSPLHF.

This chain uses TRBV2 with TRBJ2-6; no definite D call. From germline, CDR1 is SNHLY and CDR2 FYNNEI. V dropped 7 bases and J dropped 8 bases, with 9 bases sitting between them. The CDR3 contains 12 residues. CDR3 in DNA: TGTGCCAGCACGCGGAATCCCAACGTCCTGACTTTC. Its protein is CASTRNPNVLTF.

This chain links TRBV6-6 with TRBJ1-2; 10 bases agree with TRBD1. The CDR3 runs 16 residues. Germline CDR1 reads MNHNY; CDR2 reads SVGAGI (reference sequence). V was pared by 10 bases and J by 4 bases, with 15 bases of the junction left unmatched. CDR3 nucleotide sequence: TGTGCCACCCCAAACACAGACAGGGGGCCGGGCTATGGCTACACCTTC. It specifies CATPNTDRGPGYGYTF.

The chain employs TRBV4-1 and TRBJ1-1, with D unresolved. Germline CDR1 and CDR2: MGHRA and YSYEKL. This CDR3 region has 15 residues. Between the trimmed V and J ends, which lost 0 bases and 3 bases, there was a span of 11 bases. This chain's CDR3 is CASSQDVGGYTEAFF. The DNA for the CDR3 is TGCGCCAGCAGCCAAGATGTAGGAGGTTACACTGAAGCTTTCTTT.

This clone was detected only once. The CDR3 region is CASSRSGARNSPLHF. As DNA, the CDR3 is TGTGCCAGCAGCCGGTCGGGGGCCAGAAATTCACCCCTCCACTTT. The V and J genes are TRBV7-3 and TRBJ1-6, with D possibly TRBD1 on 6 matching bases. Trimming took off 5 bases at V and 7 bases at J, with 15 bases between the two ends. The CDR3 covers 15 residues. Germline CDR1 SGHTA, CDR2 FQGTGA.

CDR3 DNA sequence: TGTGCCAGCAACCAACAGGGGGTTGGCTATGGCTACACCTTC. The encoded protein is CASNQQGVGYGYTF. The V gene is TRBV5-5, the J gene TRBJ1-2; 8 bases map to TRBD1. Germline-derived CDR1 and CDR2 are SGHKS and YYEKEE (reference sequence). After removal of 6 bases from V and 4 bases from J, the junction contained 8 bases not matched to a gene. The CDR3 spans 14 residues.

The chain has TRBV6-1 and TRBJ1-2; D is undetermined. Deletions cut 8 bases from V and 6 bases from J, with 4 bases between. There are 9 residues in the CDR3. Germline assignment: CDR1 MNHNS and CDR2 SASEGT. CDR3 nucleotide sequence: TGTGCCAGCTGGAATGGCTACACCTTC. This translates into CASWNGYTF.

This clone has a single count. The CDR3: CASSRDRLDSGNTIYF. CDR3 nucleotide sequence: TGCGCCAGCAGCAGGGACAGATTAGACTCTGGAAACACCATATATTTT. The chain has TRBV5-1 and TRBJ1-3; 7 bases match TRBD1. This CDR3 contains 16 residues. Per germline, CDR1 SGHRS and CDR2 YFSETQ. Germline trimming cut 4 bases from V and 0 bases from J; bases unmatched to any gene: 7.

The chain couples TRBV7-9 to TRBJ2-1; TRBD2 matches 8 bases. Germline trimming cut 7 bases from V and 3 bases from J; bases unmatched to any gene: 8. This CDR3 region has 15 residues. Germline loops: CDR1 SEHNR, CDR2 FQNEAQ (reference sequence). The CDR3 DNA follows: TGTGCCAGCAATACTCGTAGCGGGGACTACAATGAGCAGTTCTTC. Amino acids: CASNTRSGDYNEQFF. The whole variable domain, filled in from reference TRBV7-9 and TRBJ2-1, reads DTGVSQNPRHKITKRGQNVTFRCDPISEHNRLYWYRQTLGQGPEFLTYFQNEAQLEKSRLLSDRFSAERPKGSFSTLEIQRTEQGDSAMYLCASNTRSGDYNEQFFGPGTRLTVL.

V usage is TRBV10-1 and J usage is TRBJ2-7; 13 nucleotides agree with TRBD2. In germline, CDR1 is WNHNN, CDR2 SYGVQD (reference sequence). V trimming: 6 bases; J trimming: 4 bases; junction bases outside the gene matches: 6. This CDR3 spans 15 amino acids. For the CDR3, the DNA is TGCGCCAGCAGCCGGACTAGCGGGGGTGGATACGAGCAGTACTTC. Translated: CASSRTSGGGYEQYF.

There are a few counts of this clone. The CDR3 DNA sequence: TGTGCCAGCAGCTTAGGCAGGGCCCGGGGGAACACTGAAGCTTTCTTT. Protein: CASSLGRARGNTEAFF. The rearrangement links TRBV7-6 to TRBJ1-1; D is perhaps TRBD1 (5 bases). This CDR3 has 16 amino acids. Trimming left V 1 base short and J 1 base short, with 13 bases between. Germline CDR1 and CDR2: SGHVS and FNYEAQ. Complete variable domain (other parts from reference TRBV7-6 and TRBJ1-1): GAGVSQSPRYKVTKRGQDVALRCDPISGHVSLYWYRQALGQGPEFLTYFNYEAQQDKSGLPNDRFSAERPEGSISTLTIQRTEQRDSAMYRCASSLGRARGNTEAFFGQGTRLTVV.

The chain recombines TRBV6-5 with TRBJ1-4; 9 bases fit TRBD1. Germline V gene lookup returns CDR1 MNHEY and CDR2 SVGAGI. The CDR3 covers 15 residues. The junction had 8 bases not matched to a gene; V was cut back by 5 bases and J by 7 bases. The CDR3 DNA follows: TGTGCCAGCAGTCACCGGACAGGGGCTGTTGAAAAACTGTTTTTT. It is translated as CASSHRTGAVEKLFF.

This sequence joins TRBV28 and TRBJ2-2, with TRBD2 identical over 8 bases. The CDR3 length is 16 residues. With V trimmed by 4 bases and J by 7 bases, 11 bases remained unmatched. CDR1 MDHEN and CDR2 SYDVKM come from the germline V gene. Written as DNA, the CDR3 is TGTGCCAGCAGTTCTGGGAGCGGGGGTTACGGCGGGGAGCTGTTTTTT. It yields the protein CASSSGSGGYGGELFF.

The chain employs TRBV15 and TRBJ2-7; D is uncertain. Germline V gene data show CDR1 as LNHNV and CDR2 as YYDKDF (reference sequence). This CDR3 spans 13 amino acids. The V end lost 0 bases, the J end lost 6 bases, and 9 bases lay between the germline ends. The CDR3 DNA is TGTGCCACCAGCAGAGATCGGACGGCCGAGCAGTACTTC. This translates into CATSRDRTAEQYF. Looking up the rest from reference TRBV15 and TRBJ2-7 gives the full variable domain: DAMVIQNPRYQVTQFGKPVTLSCSQTLNHNVMYWYQQKSSQAPKLLFHYYDKDFNNEADTPDNFQSRRPNTSFCFLDIRSPGLGDTAMYLCATSRDRTAEQYFGPGTRLTVT.

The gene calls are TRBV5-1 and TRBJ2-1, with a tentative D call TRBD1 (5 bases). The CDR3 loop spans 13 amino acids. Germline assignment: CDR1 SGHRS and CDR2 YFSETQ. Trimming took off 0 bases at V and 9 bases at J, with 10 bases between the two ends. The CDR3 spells CASSLGDRGEQFF. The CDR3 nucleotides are TGCGCCAGCAGCTTGGGAGACAGAGGTGAGCAGTTCTTC. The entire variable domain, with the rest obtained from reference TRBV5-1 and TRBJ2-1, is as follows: KAGVTQTPRYLIKTRGQQVTLSCSPISGHRSVSWYQQTPGQGLQFLFEYFSETQRNKGNFPGRFSGRQFSNSRSEMNVSTLELGDSALYLCASSLGDRGEQFFGPGTRLTVL.

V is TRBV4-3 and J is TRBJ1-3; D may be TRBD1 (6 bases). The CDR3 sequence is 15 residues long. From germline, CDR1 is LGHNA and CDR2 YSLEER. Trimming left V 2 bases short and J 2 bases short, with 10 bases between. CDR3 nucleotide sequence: TGCGCCAGCAGCCAACTCTGGACAGCTGGAAACACCATATATTTT. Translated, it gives CASSQLWTAGNTIYF.

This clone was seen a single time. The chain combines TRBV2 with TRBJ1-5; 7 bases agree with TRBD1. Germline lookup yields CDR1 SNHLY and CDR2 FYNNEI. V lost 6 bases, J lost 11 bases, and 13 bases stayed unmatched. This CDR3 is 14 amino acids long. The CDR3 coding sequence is TGTGCCAGCAGCGGAACAGGGGCGTCCGGGGCCCAGCATTTT. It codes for CASSGTGASGAQHF.

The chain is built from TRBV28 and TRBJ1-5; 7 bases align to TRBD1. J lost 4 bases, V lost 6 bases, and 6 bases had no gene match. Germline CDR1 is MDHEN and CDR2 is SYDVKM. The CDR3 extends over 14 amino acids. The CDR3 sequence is CASRTPGGNQPQHF. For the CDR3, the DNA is TGTGCCAGCAGAACCCCAGGGGGTAATCAGCCCCAGCATTTT.

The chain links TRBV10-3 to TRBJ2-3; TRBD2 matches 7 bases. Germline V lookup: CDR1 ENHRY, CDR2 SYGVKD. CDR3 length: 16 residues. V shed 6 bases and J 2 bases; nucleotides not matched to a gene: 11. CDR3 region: CAIRGGFGASTDTQYF. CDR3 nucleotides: TGTGCCATCAGGGGAGGGTTCGGAGCTTCCACAGATACGCAGTATTTT.

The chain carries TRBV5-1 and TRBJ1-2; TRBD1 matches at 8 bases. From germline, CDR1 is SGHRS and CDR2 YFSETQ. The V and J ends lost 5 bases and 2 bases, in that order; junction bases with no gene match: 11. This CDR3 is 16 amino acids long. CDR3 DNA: TGCGCCAGCAGGACATCAGGGGGCGGAGTGAACTATGGCTACACCTTC. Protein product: CASRTSGGGVNYGYTF. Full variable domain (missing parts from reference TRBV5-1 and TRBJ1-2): KAGVTQTPRYLIKTRGQQVTLSCSPISGHRSVSWYQQTPGQGLQFLFEYFSETQRNKGNFPGRFSGRQFSNSRSEMNVSTLELGDSALYLCASRTSGGGVNYGYTFGSGTRLTVV.

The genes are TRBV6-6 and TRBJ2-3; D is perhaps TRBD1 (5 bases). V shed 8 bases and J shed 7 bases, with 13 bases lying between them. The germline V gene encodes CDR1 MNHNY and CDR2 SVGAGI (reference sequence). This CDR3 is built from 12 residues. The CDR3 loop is CASQQGVNTQYF. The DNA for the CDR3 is TGTGCCAGCCAGCAAGGGGTGAATACGCAGTATTTT.

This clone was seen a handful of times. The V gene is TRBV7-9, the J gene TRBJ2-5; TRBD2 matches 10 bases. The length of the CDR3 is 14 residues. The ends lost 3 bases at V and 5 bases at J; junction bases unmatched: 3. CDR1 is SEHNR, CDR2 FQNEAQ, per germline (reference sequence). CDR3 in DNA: TGTGCCAGCAGCTTCGGGACTAGCGCCGAGACCCAGTACTTC. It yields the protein CASSFGTSAETQYF.

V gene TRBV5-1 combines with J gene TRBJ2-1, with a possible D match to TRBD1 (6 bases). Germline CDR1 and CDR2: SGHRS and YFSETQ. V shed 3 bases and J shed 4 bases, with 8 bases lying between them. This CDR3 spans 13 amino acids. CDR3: CASSSGAYNEQFF. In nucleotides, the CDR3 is TGCGCCAGCAGCTCAGGGGCGTACAATGAGCAGTTCTTC.

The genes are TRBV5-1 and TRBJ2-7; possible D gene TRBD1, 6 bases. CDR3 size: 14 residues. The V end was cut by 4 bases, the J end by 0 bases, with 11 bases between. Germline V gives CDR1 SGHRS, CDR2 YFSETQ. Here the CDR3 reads CASSTTGFSYEQYF. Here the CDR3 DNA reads TGCGCCAGCAGCACCACAGGGTTCTCCTACGAGCAGTACTTC.

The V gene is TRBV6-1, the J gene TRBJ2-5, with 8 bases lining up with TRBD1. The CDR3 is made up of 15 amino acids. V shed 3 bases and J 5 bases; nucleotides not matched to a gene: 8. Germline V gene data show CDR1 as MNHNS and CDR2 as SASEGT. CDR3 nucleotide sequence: TGTGCCAGCAGTGAGGGACAGGCCAGCACGGAGACCCAGTACTTC. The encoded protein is CASSEGQASTETQYF.

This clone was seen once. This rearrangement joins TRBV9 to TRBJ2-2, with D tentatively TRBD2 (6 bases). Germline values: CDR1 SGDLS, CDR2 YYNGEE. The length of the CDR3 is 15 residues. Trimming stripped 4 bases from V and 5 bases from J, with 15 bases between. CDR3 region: CASSIRDRGTGELFF. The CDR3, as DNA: TGTGCCAGCAGCATTAGGGACCGGGGGACCGGGGAGCTGTTTTTT.